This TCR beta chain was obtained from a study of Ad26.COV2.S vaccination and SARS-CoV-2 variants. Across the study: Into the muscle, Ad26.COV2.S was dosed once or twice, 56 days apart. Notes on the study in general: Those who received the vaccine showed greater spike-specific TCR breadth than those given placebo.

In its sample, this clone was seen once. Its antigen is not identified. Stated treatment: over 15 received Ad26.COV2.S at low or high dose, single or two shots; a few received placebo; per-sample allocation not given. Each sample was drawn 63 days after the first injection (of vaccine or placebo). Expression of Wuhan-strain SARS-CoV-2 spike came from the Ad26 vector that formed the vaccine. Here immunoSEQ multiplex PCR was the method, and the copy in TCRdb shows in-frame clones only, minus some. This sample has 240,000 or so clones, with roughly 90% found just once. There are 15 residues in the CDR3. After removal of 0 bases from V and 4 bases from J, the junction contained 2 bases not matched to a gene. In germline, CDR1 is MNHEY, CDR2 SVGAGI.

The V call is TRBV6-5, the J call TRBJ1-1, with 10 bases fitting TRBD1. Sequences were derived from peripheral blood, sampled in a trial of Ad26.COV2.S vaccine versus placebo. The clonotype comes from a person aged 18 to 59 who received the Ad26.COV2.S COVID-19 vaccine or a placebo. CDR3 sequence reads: CASSYSTGGVTEAFF. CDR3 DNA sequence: TGTGCCAGCAGTTACTCGACAGGGGGCGTCACTGAAGCTTTCTTT.